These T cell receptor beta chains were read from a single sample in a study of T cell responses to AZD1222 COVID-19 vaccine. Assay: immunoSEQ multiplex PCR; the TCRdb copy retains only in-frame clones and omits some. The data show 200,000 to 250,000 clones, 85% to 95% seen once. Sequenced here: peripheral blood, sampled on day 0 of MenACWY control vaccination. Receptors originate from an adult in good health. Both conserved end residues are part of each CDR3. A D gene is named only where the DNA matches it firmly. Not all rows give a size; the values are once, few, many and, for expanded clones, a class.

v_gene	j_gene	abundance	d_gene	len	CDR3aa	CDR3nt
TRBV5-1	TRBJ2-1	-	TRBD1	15	CASSLAGTGNNEQFF	TGCGCCAGCAGCCTCGCCGGGACAGGGAACAATGAGCAGTTCTTC
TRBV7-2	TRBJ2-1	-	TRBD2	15	CASSEGLAGANEQFF	TGTGCCAGCAGCGAAGGACTAGCGGGGGCCAATGAGCAGTTCTTC
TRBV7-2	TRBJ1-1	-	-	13	CASSLAVGGEAFF	TGTGCCAGCAGCTTAGCGGTGGGAGGGGAAGCTTTCTTT
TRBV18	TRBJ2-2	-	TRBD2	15	CASSPGLGGTGELFF	TGTGCCAGCTCACCGGGACTAGGAGGCACCGGGGAGCTGTTTTTT
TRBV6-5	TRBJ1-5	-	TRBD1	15	CASSYSWTGNQPQHF	TGTGCCAGCAGTTACTCTTGGACAGGGAATCAGCCCCAGCATTTT
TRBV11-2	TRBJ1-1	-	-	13	CASSLAGYTEAFF	TGTGCCAGCAGCTTAGCAGGCTACACTGAAGCTTTCTTT
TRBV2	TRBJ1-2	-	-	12	CASSAVHYGYTF	TGTGCCAGCAGTGCTGTTCACTATGGCTACACCTTC
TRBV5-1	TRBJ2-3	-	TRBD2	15	CASSSAGLPTDTQYF	TGCGCCAGCAGCTCAGCGGGACTTCCCACAGATACGCAGTATTTT
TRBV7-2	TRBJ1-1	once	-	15	CASSVQPGMNTEAFF	TGTGCCAGCAGCGTACAGCCCGGGATGAACACTGAAGCTTTCTTT
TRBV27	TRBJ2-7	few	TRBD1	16	CASAGPNRGQRYEQYF	TGTGCCAGCGCTGGGCCGAACAGGGGGCAGAGGTACGAGCAGTACTTC
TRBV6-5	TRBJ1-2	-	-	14	CASSYSAGLYGYTF	TGTGCCAGCAGTTACTCGGCAGGGCTATATGGCTACACCTTC
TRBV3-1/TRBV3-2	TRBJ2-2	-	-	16	CASSATGGVSTGELFF	TGTGCCAGCAGCGCCACCGGGGGTGTTAGCACCGGGGAGCTGTTTTTT
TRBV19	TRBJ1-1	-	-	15	CASSISPGGITEAFF	TGTGCCAGTAGTATCTCGCCCGGAGGGATCACTGAAGCTTTCTTT
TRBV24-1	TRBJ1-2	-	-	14	CATSDARGPYGYTF	TGTGCCACCAGTGACGCTCGAGGGCCCTATGGCTACACCTTC
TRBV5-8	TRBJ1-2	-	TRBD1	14	CASSSRDRNYGYTF	TGTGCCAGCAGCTCGAGGGACAGAAACTATGGCTACACCTTC
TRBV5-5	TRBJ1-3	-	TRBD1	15	CASSQGQGRGNTIYF	TGTGCCAGCAGTCAGGGACAGGGGAGAGGAAACACCATATATTTT
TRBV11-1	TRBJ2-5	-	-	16	CASSLSSPFGQETQYF	TGTGCCAGCAGCTTATCCTCTCCCTTCGGTCAAGAGACCCAGTACTTC
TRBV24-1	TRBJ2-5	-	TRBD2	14	CATSDPGLGETQYF	TGTGCCACCAGTGACCCCGGACTAGGAGAGACCCAGTACTTC
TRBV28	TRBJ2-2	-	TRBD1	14	CASRGQANTGELFF	TGTGCCAGCAGGGGACAGGCGAACACCGGGGAGCTGTTTTTT
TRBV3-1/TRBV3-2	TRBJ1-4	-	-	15	CASSQIGGRDEKLFF	TGTGCCAGCAGCCAAATCGGGGGTCGGGATGAAAAACTGTTTTTT
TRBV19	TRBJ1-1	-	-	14	CASGWGLRNTEAFF	TGTGCCAGTGGCTGGGGGCTCAGGAACACTGAAGCTTTCTTT
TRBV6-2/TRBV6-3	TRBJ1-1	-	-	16	CASSYPGGGANTEAFF	TGTGCCAGCAGTTACCCAGGCGGGGGGGCCAACACTGAAGCTTTCTTT
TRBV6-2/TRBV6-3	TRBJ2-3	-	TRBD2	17	CASSYSTQRGDTDTQYF	TGTGCCAGCAGTTACTCAACCCAGCGGGGGGACACAGATACGCAGTATTTT
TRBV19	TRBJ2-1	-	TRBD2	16	CASSFTSGGPKDEQFF	TGTGCCAGTAGTTTCACTAGCGGGGGTCCTAAGGATGAGCAGTTCTTC
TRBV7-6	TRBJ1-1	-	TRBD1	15	CASSRQGHHSAEAFF	TGTGCCAGCAGCCGACAGGGCCACCACTCCGCTGAAGCTTTCTTT